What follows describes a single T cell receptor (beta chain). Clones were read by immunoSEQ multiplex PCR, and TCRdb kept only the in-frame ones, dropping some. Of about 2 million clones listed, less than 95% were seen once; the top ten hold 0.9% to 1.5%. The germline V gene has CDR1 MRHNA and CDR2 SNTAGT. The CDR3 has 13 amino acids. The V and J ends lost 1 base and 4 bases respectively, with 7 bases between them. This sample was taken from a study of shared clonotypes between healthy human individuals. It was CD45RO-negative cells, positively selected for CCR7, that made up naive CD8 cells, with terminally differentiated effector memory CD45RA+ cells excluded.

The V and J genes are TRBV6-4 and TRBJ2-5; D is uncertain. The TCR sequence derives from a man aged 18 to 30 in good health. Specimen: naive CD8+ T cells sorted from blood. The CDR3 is CASSDWAGETQYF. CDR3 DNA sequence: TGTGCCAGCAGTGACTGGGCTGGAGAGACCCAGTACTTC.